This T cell receptor (beta chain) was recovered during a study of blood T cell repertoires in COVID-19. Study context: The United States, Italy and Spain supplied acute and convalescent COVID-19 samples. From T cells, B-cell-depleted T cells, or PBMCs came the material, which was cDNA or gDNA.

This clone has a handful of counts. As handled by the study authors: Amplifying reference gene primers gave estimates of nucleated cell counts. The data were produced by immunoSEQ multiplex PCR, yet TCRdb's version contains in-frame clones alone and is incomplete. Clone size and the V and J calls come from that table; the DNA yielded D and trimming. The sample comprises 37,000 or so clones, 70% to 80% of which are singletons, and 1.5% to 2% rests with the top ten. CDR3 size: 12 residues. Trimming stripped 6 bases from V and 1 base from J, with 6 bases between. The germline V gene has CDR1 KGHSH and CDR2 LQKENI.

The sequencing sample was made of peripheral blood. This TCR came from a man aged 55-75 years with active COVID-19. V gene TRBV18 combines with J gene TRBJ1-1; D call uncertain. CDR3 residues: CASSRENTEAFF. The CDR3 DNA follows: TGTGCCAGCTCGCGGGAGAACACTGAAGCTTTCTTT. The whole variable domain, remainder taken from reference TRBV18 and TRBJ1-1, is NAGVMQNPRHLVRRRGQEARLRCSPMKGHSHVYWYRQLPEEGLKFMVYLQKENIIDESGMPKERFSAEFPKEGPSILRIQQVVRGDSAAYFCASSRENTEAFFGQGTRLTVV.